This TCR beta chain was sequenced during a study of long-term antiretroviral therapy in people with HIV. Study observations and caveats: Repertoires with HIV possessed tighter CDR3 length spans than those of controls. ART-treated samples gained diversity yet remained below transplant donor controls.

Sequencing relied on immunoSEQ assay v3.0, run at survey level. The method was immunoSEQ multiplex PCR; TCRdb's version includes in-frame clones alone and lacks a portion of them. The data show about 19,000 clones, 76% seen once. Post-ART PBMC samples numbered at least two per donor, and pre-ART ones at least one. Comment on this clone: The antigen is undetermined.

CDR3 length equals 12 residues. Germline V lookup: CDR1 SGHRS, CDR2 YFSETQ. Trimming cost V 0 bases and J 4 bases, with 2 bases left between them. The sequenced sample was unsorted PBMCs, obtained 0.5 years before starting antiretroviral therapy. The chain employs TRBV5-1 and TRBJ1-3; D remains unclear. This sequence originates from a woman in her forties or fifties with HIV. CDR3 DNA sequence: TGCGCCAGCAGCTTGGAAGGAAACACCATATATTTT. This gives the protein CASSLEGNTIYF. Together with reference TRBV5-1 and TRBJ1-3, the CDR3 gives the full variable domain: KAGVTQTPRYLIKTRGQQVTLSCSPISGHRSVSWYQQTPGQGLQFLFEYFSETQRNKGNFPGRFSGRQFSNSRSEMNVSTLELGDSALYLCASSLEGNTIYFGEGSWLTVV.